This is a list of T cell receptor beta chains from one sample in a study of T cell responses to AZD1222 COVID-19 vaccine. The assay was immunoSEQ multiplex PCR, and TCRdb's table has in-frame clones only and misses some. The data contain 150,000 to 200,000 clones, under 95% of them singletons. Sequences were derived from peripheral blood, sampled on day 0 of MenACWY control vaccination. All receptors come from an adult in good health. CDR3s leave out the opening cysteine and the closing phenylalanine or tryptophan. Each record gives: D gene, V gene, CDR3 length, CDR3 protein. The D gene is left open where the match is weak.

D gene: -
V gene: TRBV14
CDR3 length: 13
CDR3 protein: ASRLTGTANSPLH

D gene: TRBD1
V gene: TRBV11-1
CDR3 length: 11
CDR3 protein: ASSPQGDYGYT

D gene: -
V gene: TRBV11-1
CDR3 length: 13
CDR3 protein: ASSLQRANTGELF

D gene: -
V gene: TRBV7-9
CDR3 length: 13
CDR3 protein: ASSFGGPGTGELF

D gene: TRBD1
V gene: TRBV7-2
CDR3 length: 14
CDR3 protein: ASSLDGGTGSREQY

D gene: TRBD1
V gene: TRBV3-1/TRBV3-2
CDR3 length: 14
CDR3 protein: ASSIPTGTGRQEQY

D gene: -
V gene: TRBV30
CDR3 length: 11
CDR3 protein: AWSVAPNTEAF

D gene: TRBD2
V gene: TRBV24-1
CDR3 length: 15
CDR3 protein: ATSALGLAGGRDTQY

D gene: TRBD2
V gene: TRBV15
CDR3 length: 15
CDR3 protein: ATSRGLAGFSTDTQY

D gene: TRBD1
V gene: TRBV19
CDR3 length: 14
CDR3 protein: ASRPQGTGERQPQH

D gene: -
V gene: TRBV9
CDR3 length: 13
CDR3 protein: ASSVSDSIQETQY

D gene: -
V gene: TRBV30
CDR3 length: 12
CDR3 protein: AWRDSGGNQPQH

D gene: -
V gene: TRBV7-2
CDR3 length: 15
CDR3 protein: ASSPNTRASMSDTQY

D gene: -
V gene: TRBV20-1
CDR3 length: 9
CDR3 protein: SATLQREQY

D gene: -
V gene: TRBV27
CDR3 length: 12
CDR3 protein: AAGKWQGSSPLH

D gene: -
V gene: TRBV1
CDR3 length: 11
CDR3 protein: TSKSRSSPGYT

D gene: TRBD1
V gene: TRBV11-1
CDR3 length: 12
CDR3 protein: ASSLAGTGTEAF

D gene: -
V gene: TRBV2
CDR3 length: 11
CDR3 protein: ASGRIENTEAF

D gene: TRBD2
V gene: TRBV19
CDR3 length: 16
CDR3 protein: ASSIGTSGRASYNEQF

D gene: -
V gene: TRBV30
CDR3 length: 11
CDR3 protein: AVAAFTGNEQF

D gene: -
V gene: TRBV12-3/TRBV12-4
CDR3 length: 11
CDR3 protein: ASRLGQSYEQY

D gene: -
V gene: TRBV19
CDR3 length: 14
CDR3 protein: ASRLWGDLMNTEAF

D gene: -
V gene: TRBV5-1
CDR3 length: 10
CDR3 protein: ASSLDGYEQY

D gene: -
V gene: TRBV9
CDR3 length: 12
CDR3 protein: ASSVGGVDSPLH

D gene: -
V gene: TRBV3-1/TRBV3-2
CDR3 length: 12
CDR3 protein: ASSPGGQNYGYT

D gene: -
V gene: TRBV28
CDR3 length: 10
CDR3 protein: ASSLPDREQY

D gene: -
V gene: TRBV11-3
CDR3 length: 10
CDR3 protein: ASSLDPGTQY

D gene: -
V gene: TRBV19
CDR3 length: 12
CDR3 protein: ASSISRGVQPQH

D gene: TRBD2
V gene: TRBV9
CDR3 length: 13
CDR3 protein: ASSFRSGSTDTQY

D gene: TRBD1
V gene: TRBV15
CDR3 length: 15
CDR3 protein: ATSRDYKRTGGQPQH

D gene: TRBD2
V gene: TRBV4-2
CDR3 length: 15
CDR3 protein: ASSQPAGDTSFGEQY

D gene: -
V gene: TRBV28
CDR3 length: 12
CDR3 protein: ASSLEGDRREQY

D gene: -
V gene: TRBV7-2
CDR3 length: 13
CDR3 protein: ASSPEVGPPSAQH

D gene: -
V gene: TRBV5-6
CDR3 length: 12
CDR3 protein: ASSQYPLTGTQY

D gene: -
V gene: TRBV14
CDR3 length: 12
CDR3 protein: ASSPGTRFTEAF

D gene: -
V gene: TRBV10-1
CDR3 length: 10
CDR3 protein: ASSESGYEQY

D gene: -
V gene: TRBV7-8
CDR3 length: 14
CDR3 protein: ASSLRTGTSYNEQF

D gene: -
V gene: TRBV27
CDR3 length: 12
CDR3 protein: ASTMGRTNSPLH

D gene: -
V gene: TRBV5-6
CDR3 length: 14
CDR3 protein: ASSLPGVRGDSPLH

D gene: -
V gene: TRBV5-1
CDR3 length: 11
CDR3 protein: ASSPGGYTEAF

D gene: TRBD2
V gene: TRBV2
CDR3 length: 11
CDR3 protein: ASWTSLKGEQY

D gene: TRBD2
V gene: TRBV28
CDR3 length: 16
CDR3 protein: ASSPPRGGLADSYEQY

D gene: -
V gene: TRBV27
CDR3 length: 12
CDR3 protein: ASRVGTFPYEQY

D gene: TRBD1
V gene: TRBV19
CDR3 length: 13
CDR3 protein: ASSEVGQGNSPLH

D gene: -
V gene: TRBV7-3
CDR3 length: 13
CDR3 protein: ASSWEGASPDEQY

D gene: -
V gene: TRBV7-2
CDR3 length: 13
CDR3 protein: ASRSRDPSSYEQY